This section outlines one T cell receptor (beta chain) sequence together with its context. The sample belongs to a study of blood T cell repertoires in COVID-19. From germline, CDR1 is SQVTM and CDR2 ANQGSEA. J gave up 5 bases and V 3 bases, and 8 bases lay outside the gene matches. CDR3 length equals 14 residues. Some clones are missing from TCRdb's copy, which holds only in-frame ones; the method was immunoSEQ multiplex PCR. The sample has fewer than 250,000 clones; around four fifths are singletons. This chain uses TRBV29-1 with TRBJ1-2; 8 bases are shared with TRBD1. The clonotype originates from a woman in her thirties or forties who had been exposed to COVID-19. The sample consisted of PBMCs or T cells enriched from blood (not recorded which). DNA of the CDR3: TGCAGCGTTGAGGCCCAGACAGGGGAGTATGGCTACACCTTC. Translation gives CSVEAQTGEYGYTF.